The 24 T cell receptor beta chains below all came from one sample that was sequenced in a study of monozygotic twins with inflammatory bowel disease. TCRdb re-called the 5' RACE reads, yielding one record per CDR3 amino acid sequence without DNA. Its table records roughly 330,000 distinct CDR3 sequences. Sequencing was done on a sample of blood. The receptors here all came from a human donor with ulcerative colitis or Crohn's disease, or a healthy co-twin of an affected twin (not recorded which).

This CDR3 reads CATGSVGTPSEQYF. The genes are TRBV6-1 and TRBJ2-7; there is no DNA to check the TCRdb D call of TRBD1. Germline CDR1 and CDR2: MNHNS and SASEGT. CDR3 size: 14 residues.

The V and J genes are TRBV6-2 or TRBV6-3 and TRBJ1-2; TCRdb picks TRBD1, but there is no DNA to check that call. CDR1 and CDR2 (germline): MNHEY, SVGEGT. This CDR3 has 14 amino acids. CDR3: CASSWDRTFYGYTF.

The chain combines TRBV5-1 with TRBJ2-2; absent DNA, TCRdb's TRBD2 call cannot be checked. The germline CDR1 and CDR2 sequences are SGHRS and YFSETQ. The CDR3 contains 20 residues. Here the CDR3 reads CASSLAKGYTSGRTTGELFF.

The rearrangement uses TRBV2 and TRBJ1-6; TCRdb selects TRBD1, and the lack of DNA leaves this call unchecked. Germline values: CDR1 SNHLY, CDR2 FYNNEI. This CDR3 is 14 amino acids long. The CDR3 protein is CASSESRVGSPLHF.

The chain's CDR3 is CASSLTIGAANTEAFF. The chain recombines TRBV5-4 with TRBJ1-1; TCRdb selects TRBD1, and the lack of DNA leaves this call unchecked. The CDR3 runs to 16 residues. Germline CDR1 reads SGHNT; CDR2 reads YYREEE (reference sequence). The full variable domain, with the rest looked up from reference TRBV5-4 and TRBJ1-1, is ETGVTQSPTHLIKTRGQQVTLRCSSQSGHNTVSWYQQALGQGPQFIFQYYREEENGRGNFPPRFSGLQFPNYSSELNVNALELDDSALYLCASSLTIGAANTEAFFGQGTRLTVV.

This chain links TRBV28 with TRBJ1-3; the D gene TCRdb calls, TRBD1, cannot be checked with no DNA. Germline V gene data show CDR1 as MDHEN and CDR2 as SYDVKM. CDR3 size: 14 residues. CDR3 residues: CASSPYGGGNTIYF.

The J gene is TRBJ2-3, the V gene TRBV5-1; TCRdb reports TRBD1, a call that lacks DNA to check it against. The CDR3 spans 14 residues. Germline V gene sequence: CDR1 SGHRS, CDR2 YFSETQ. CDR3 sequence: CASSRGTVTDTQYF. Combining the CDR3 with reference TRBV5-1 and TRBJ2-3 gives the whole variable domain KAGVTQTPRYLIKTRGQQVTLSCSPISGHRSVSWYQQTPGQGLQFLFEYFSETQRNKGNFPGRFSGRQFSNSRSEMNVSTLELGDSALYLCASSRGTVTDTQYFGPGTRLTVL.

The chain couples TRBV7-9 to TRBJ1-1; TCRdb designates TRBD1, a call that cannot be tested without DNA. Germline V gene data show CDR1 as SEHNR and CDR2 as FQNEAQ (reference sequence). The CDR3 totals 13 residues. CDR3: CASSMWGGSEAFF.

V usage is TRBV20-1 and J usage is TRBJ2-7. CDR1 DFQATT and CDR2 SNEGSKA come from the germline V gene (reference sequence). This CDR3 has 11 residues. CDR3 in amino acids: CSGQSSYEQYF.

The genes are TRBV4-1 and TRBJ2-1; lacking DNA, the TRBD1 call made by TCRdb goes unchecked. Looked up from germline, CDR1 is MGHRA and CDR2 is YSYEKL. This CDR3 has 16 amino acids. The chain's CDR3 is CASSPGQVSSYNEQFF.

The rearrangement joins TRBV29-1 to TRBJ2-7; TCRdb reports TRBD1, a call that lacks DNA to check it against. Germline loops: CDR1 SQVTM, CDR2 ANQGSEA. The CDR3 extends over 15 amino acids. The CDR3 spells CSVSPPQGTGDEQYF.

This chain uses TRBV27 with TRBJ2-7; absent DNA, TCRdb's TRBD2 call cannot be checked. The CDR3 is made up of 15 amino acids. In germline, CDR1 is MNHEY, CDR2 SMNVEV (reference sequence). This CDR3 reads CASSPTSGGSYEQYF.

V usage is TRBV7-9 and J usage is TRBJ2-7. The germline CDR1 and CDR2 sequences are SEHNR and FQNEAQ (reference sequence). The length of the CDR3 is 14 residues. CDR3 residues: CASSLLPDSGEQYF.

Here the CDR3 reads CASSLAGTQGNIQYF. The chain links TRBV5-1 to TRBJ2-4; TCRdb's D call of TRBD1 is untestable without DNA. CDR3 length: 15 amino acids. Germline V gives CDR1 SGHRS, CDR2 YFSETQ.

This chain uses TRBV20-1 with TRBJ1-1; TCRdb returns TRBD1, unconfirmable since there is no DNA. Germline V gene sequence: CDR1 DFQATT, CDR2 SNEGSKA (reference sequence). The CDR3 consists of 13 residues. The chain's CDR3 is CSAGRTGNTEAFF.

CDR3 in amino acids: CSVEDLWGEAFF. V and J are TRBV29-1 and TRBJ1-1; TCRdb proposes TRBD1, but this gene call is untestable without DNA. CDR3 length: 12 amino acids. Germline V lookup: CDR1 SQVTM, CDR2 ANQGSEA.

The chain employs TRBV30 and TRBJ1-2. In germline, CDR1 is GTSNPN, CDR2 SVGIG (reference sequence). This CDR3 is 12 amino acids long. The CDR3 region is CAWSGRIYGYTF. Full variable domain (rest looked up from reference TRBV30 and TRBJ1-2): SQTIHQWPATLVQPVGSPLSLECTVEGTSNPNLYWYRQAAGRGLQLLFYSVGIGQISSEVPQNLSASRPQDRQFILSSKKLLLSDSGFYLCAWSGRIYGYTFGSGTRLTVV.

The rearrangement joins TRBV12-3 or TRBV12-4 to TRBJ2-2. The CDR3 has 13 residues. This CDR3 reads CASSSSRTGELFF.

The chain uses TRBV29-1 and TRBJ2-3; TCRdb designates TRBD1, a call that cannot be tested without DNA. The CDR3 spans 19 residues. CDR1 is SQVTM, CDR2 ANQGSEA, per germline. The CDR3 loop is CSVEGRGQTGRFQGDTQYF.

CDR3 sequence: CSVEDSTGAEDGYTF. The chain employs TRBV29-1 and TRBJ1-2. Per the germline V gene, CDR1 is SQVTM and CDR2 is ANQGSEA. The CDR3 runs to 15 residues.

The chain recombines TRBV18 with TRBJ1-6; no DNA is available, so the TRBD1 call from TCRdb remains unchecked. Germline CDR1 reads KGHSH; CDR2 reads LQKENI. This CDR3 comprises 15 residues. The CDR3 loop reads CASSPLGSPGSPLHF.

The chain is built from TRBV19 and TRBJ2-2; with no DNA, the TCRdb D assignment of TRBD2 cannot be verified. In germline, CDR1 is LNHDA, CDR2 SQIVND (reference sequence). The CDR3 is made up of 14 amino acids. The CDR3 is CASRSEGNTGELFF.

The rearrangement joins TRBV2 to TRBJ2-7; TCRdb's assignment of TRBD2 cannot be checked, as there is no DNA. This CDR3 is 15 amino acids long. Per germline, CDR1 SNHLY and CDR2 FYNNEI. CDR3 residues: CASRIETSEDYEQYF.

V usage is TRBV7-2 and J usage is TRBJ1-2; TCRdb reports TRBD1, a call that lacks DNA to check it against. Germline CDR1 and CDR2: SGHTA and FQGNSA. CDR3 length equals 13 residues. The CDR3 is CASSPGRGLGYTF.